This T cell receptor (beta chain) was identified in a study of T cell responses to AZD1222 COVID-19 vaccine. Study-wide points: When two AZD1222 doses had been given, Spike-specific TCR breadth and depth rose. The CD4 TCRs associated with vaccination extended across spike and predominated at 160-218 and 743-854.

Germline CDR1 reads MNHEY; CDR2 reads SMNVEV (reference sequence). The CDR3 has 15 amino acids. The ends lost 1 base at V and 4 bases at J; junction bases unmatched: 4. Remarks on this clone: The target antigen is unknown.

Some clones are missing from TCRdb's copy, which holds only in-frame ones; the method was immunoSEQ multiplex PCR. The sample lists some 110,000 clones, 93% occurring once. The V gene is TRBV27, the J gene TRBJ1-1; 9 bases match TRBD1. The clonotype was recovered from an adult in good health. The material sequenced was peripheral blood, taken on day 0 of AZD1222 vaccination. In DNA form, the CDR3 reads TGTGCCAGCAGTTTATACAGGGGGCGCGGCACTGAAGCTTTCTTT. Amino acid sequence: CASSLYRGRGTEAFF.